The TCR beta chain described here comes from a study of blood T cell repertoires in COVID-19. Study overall: From the United States, Italy and Spain came samples of acute and convalescent COVID-19. T cells, B-cell-depleted T cells, or PBMCs supplied cDNA or gDNA.

Trimming left V 7 bases short and J 5 bases short, with 16 bases between. The CDR3 totals 13 residues. Germline V gives CDR1 SGHRS, CDR2 YFSETQ. Methods used by the authors: How many nucleated cells were present was estimated from reference gene primer amplification. The protocol was immunoSEQ multiplex PCR, while the TCRdb copy is restricted to in-frame clones and leaves out a portion. V, J and clone size are those of that table, while D and trimming were read from the DNA. The sample has fewer than 20,000 clones, about nine tenths seen once. This TCR was recovered from an elderly man with acute or convalescent COVID-19. The sequenced sample was peripheral blood. The V call is TRBV5-1, the J call TRBJ2-7; the D gene is possibly TRBD1 (7 bases). This chain's CDR3 is CASAQGGVHEQYF. The CDR3 DNA follows: TGCGCCAGCGCCCAGGGGGGAGTCCACGAGCAGTACTTC. The full variable domain, completed using reference TRBV5-1 and TRBJ2-7, is KAGVTQTPRYLIKTRGQQVTLSCSPISGHRSVSWYQQTPGQGLQFLFEYFSETQRNKGNFPGRFSGRQFSNSRSEMNVSTLELGDSALYLCASAQGGVHEQYFGPGTRLTVT.